This TCR beta chain stems from a study of T cells in Graves' hyperthyroidism and ophthalmopathy. The study's findings and limits: Stable hyperthyroidism was separated from ophthalmopathy by a model based on 13 V-J features.

RNA transcripts were the template for amplifying TCR beta CDR3 regions. With the HTBI primer set, the TCR CDR3 went through a first round of RT-PCR. Each CDR3 protein gets one entry after TCRdb re-called the multiplex PCR reads with MiXCR. Here the sample spans roughly 840,000 distinct CDR3 sequences, 38% being singletons. Trimming removed 5 bases from V and 8 bases from J; junction bases left unmatched: 5. In germline, CDR1 is SQVTM, CDR2 ANQGSEA. The CDR3 length is 12 residues. The sample holds many counts of this clonotype. What it recognizes is unknown. The sample comprised blood. This TCR was sampled from a young man with Graves' hyperthyroidism. This sequence joins TRBV29-1 and TRBJ2-2, with 7 bases that match TRBD1. CDR3 coding DNA: TGCAGCGTTAACATGGGACAGGGGGAGCTGTTTTTT. Translating gives CSVNMGQGELFF.